The clone carrying this T cell receptor (beta chain) has just a few counts. Per the original data handling: Reference gene primer amplification yielded estimated nucleated cell counts. Libraries were prepared by immunoSEQ multiplex PCR; TCRdb keeps only in-frame clonotypes and omits some of them. Clone size and V and J calls were adopted from that table, with D and trimming inferred from the DNA. The repertoire holds over 200,000 clones, 90% to 95% seen once, with about 0.8% in the top ten. The data derive from a study of blood T cell repertoires in COVID-19. The CDR3 is 14 residues long. CDR1 and CDR2 (germline): MDHEN, SYDVKM. V dropped 3 bases and J dropped 4 bases, with 12 bases sitting between them.

The chain recombines TRBV28 with TRBJ1-1, with D possibly TRBD1 on 6 matching bases. Sequencing was performed on peripheral blood. This receptor was taken from a man aged 60 to 69 with COVID-19, enrolled during active disease. The CDR3 sequence: CASSFHDRTTEAFF. The CDR3, as DNA: TGTGCCAGCAGTTTCCACGACAGGACCACTGAAGCTTTCTTT.